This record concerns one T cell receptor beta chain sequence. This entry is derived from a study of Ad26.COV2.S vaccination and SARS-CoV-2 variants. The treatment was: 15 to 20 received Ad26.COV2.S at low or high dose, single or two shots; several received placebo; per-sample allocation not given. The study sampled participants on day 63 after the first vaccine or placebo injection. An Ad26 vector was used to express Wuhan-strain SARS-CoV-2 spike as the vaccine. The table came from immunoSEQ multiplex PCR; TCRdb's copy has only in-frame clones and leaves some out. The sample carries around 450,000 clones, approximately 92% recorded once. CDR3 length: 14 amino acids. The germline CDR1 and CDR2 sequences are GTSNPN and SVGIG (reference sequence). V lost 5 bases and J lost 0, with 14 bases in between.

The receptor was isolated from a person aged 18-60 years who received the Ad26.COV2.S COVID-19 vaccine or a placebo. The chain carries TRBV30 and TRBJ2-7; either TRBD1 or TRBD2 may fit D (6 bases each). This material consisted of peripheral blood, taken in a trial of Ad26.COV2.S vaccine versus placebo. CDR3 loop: CAWGGQGSSYEQYF. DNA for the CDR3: TGTGCCTGGGGGGGGCAGGGGAGCTCCTACGAGCAGTACTTC.